A single sample is the source of the 27 T cell receptor beta chains below, sequenced in a study of cytomegalovirus exposure and HLA in healthy donors. Primers: 60 Vbeta forward and 13 Jbeta reverse. Only in-frame clones appear in the TCRdb table, and some are missing; sequencing was by immunoSEQ multiplex PCR. The profile covers approximately 150,000 clones, with roughly 84% appearing a single time and over 2.5% taken by the ten largest. What was sequenced was PBMCs. These receptors were taken from a man aged 25-40 years in good health and CMV-seropositive.

This chain joins TRBV6-5 and TRBJ2-7; D is unresolved. The CDR3 has 12 residues. Germline CDR1 and CDR2: MNHEY and SVGAGI. Between the trimmed V and J ends, which lost 8 bases and 7 bases, there was a span of 15 bases. CDR3 amino acids: CASGTVYGEQYF. The CDR3 nucleotides are TGTGCCAGCGGAACGGTTTACGGGGAGCAGTACTTC.

This chain links TRBV5-1 with TRBJ2-1; 7 bases match TRBD2. This CDR3 is built from 15 residues. After removal of 5 bases from V and 7 bases from J, the junction contained 12 bases not matched to a gene. Germline CDR1 and CDR2: SGHRS and YFSETQ. The DNA for the CDR3 is TGCGCCAGCAGGGATGGGGTGGGAGGGAATAATGAGCAGTTCTTC. Translation gives CASRDGVGGNNEQFF.

The chain links TRBV6-9 to TRBJ1-4; no clear D. Deletions cut 4 bases from V and 8 bases from J, with 14 bases between. This CDR3 region has 14 residues. Germline V gives CDR1 MNHGY, CDR2 SVAAGI. CDR3 nucleotide sequence: TGTGCCAGCAGTTCATCGGGTCATAAGGAAAAACTGTTTTTT. This codes for CASSSSGHKEKLFF.

This chain's CDR3 is CASSSGRYNEQFF. The CDR3 coding sequence is TGTGCCAGCAGTAGCGGGCGGTACAATGAGCAGTTCTTC. The V and J genes are TRBV7-3 and TRBJ2-1, with 7 bases lining up with TRBD2. Germline CDR1 SGHTA, CDR2 FQGTGA. The CDR3 consists of 13 residues. V gave up 6 bases and J gave up 4 bases; unmatched junction bases: 3. Full variable domain (missing parts from reference TRBV7-3 and TRBJ2-1): GAGVSQTPSNKVTEKGKYVELRCDPISGHTALYWYRQSLGQGPEFLIYFQGTGAADDSGLPNDRFFAVRPEGSVSTLKIQRTERGDSAVYLCASSSGRYNEQFFGPGTRLTVL.

This sequence joins TRBV4-3 and TRBJ2-2; D gene ambiguous. Trimming pared 1 base from V and 5 bases from J, leaving 11 bases between. From germline, CDR1 is LGHNA and CDR2 YSLEER. This CDR3 comprises 15 residues. The CDR3 region is CASSQAGVQTGELFF. The CDR3 DNA sequence: TGCGCCAGCAGCCAAGCGGGTGTTCAGACCGGGGAGCTGTTTTTT.

V is TRBV19 and J is TRBJ2-1, with D perhaps TRBD1 (5 bases). Trimming removed 3 bases at V and 11 bases at J, with 14 bases between. The CDR3 runs 13 residues. Germline CDR1 LNHDA, CDR2 SQIVND (reference sequence). CDR3 residues: CASSIQGLRQQFF. For the CDR3, the DNA is TGTGCCAGTAGTATTCAGGGTCTTCGACAGCAGTTCTTC. The variable domain in full, completed from reference TRBV19 and TRBJ2-1, reads DGGITQSPKYLFRKEGQNVTLSCEQNLNHDAMYWYRQDPGQGLRLIYYSQIVNDFQKGDIAEGYSVSREKKESFPLTVTSAQKNPTAFYLCASSIQGLRQQFFGPGTRLTVL.

This clone was seen only a few times. The chain recombines TRBV4-1 with TRBJ2-1; 11 bases match TRBD2. With 4 bases clipped from V and 0 bases from J, the junction kept 5 bases outside the gene matches. The germline gives CDR1 MGHRA, CDR2 YSYEKL. This CDR3 contains 17 residues. CDR3 DNA sequence: TGCGCCAGCAGCCTCACGGGACTAGCGGCCTCCTACAATGAGCAGTTCTTC. Amino acid sequence: CASSLTGLAASYNEQFF.

This chain links TRBV30 with TRBJ2-5, with D uncertain. Germline V gene data show CDR1 as GTSNPN and CDR2 as SVGIG (reference sequence). The CDR3 totals 13 residues. V gave up 1 base and J gave up 2 bases, with 8 bases separating them. In DNA form, the CDR3 reads TGTGCCTGGAGTGGACAATTGCAAGAGACCCAGTACTTC. As protein: CAWSGQLQETQYF.

V is TRBV12-1 and J is TRBJ1-2; the table assigns TRBD1, which was not confirmed against the DNA. TRBV12-1 is termed a pseudogene. This CDR3 comprises 15 residues. In nucleotides, the CDR3 is TGTGCCAGCAGCCGGACAGGGGGCCCTGGGGATGGCTACACCTTC. This encodes CASSRTGGPGDGYTF.

V usage is TRBV7-2 and J usage is TRBJ1-2, with D possibly TRBD1 on 5 matching bases. Per germline, CDR1 SGHTA and CDR2 FQGNSA. The CDR3 sequence is 14 residues long. Trimming left V 0 bases short and J 6 bases short, with 11 bases between. CDR3 sequence (DNA): TGTGCCAGCAGCTTAGCCTCCAGGGAAGATGGCTACACCTTC. Amino acid sequence: CASSLASREDGYTF.

This CDR3 reads CASSHGDSRSYEQYV. CDR3 nucleotides: TGTGCCAGCAGTCACGGGGACAGCCGCTCCTACGAGCAGTACGTC. The rearrangement links TRBV28 to TRBJ2-7, with TRBD1 matching 7 bases. Trimming removed 5 bases from V and 0 bases from J; junction bases left unmatched: 7. Looked up from germline, CDR1 is MDHEN and CDR2 is SYDVKM. The CDR3 totals 15 residues.

This rearrangement joins TRBV4-1 to TRBJ2-7; D is uncertain. The V end was cut by 0 bases, the J end by 4 bases, with 4 bases between. The CDR3 is 12 residues long. Germline CDR1 reads MGHRA; CDR2 reads YSYEKL. The CDR3 coding sequence is TGCGCCAGCAGCCAAGATGAGTACGAGCAGTACTTC. This gives the protein CASSQDEYEQYF.

Here the CDR3 reads CASSLVGGTASGETQYF. The CDR3 coding sequence is TGCGCCAGCAGCTTGGTAGGGGGAACCGCCTCCGGTGAGACCCAGTACTTC. The rearrangement links TRBV5-1 to TRBJ2-5, with a possible D match to TRBD1 (6 bases). The CDR3 has 17 amino acids. V was cut by 0 bases and J by 5 bases, with 20 bases left in between. Per the germline V gene, CDR1 is SGHRS and CDR2 is YFSETQ.

This rearrangement joins TRBV30 to TRBJ1-5, with D unclear. CDR3 size: 13 residues. Germline V gives CDR1 GTSNPN, CDR2 SVGIG (reference sequence). The V end lost 2 bases, the J end lost 0 bases, and 5 bases lay between the germline ends. The CDR3 here is CAWSTGSNQPQHF. The CDR3 DNA sequence: TGTGCCTGGAGTACGGGTAGCAATCAGCCCCAGCATTTT.

This chain links TRBV7-9 with TRBJ2-5; 7 bases line up with TRBD1. Gene TRBJ2-7 matches the end of the DNA better, so the J call may be wrong. The CDR3 is 13 residues long. Germline V gene data show CDR1 as SEHNR and CDR2 as FQNEAQ (reference sequence). CDR3 region: CASTAQGVHEQYF. CDR3 DNA: TGTGCCAGCACCGCTCAGGGGGTCCACGAGCAGTACTTC.

The chain is built from TRBV6-5 and TRBJ1-3, with 8 positions matching TRBD1. Per germline, CDR1 MNHEY and CDR2 SVGAGI. Trimming took 6 bases from V and 0 from J; bases not matched to a gene: 4. This CDR3 region has 15 residues. The CDR3 reads CASRRDRGSGNTIYF. As DNA, the CDR3 is TGTGCCAGCAGGCGCGACAGGGGCTCTGGAAACACCATATATTTT.

The chain combines TRBV5-1 with TRBJ2-1; 11 bases are shared with TRBD2. Germline CDR1 SGHRS, CDR2 YFSETQ. V lost 1 base and J lost 5; bases outside the gene matches: 8. The CDR3 is made up of 17 amino acids. CDR3 coding DNA: TGCGCCAGCAGCTTGACTAGCGGGAGATTCGGGAACAATGAGCAGTTCTTC. Protein sequence: CASSLTSGRFGNNEQFF.

This chain's CDR3 is CAWRENPRGEQYF. DNA for the CDR3: TGTGCCTGGAGGGAGAACCCCAGGGGCGAGCAGTACTTC. V is TRBV30 and J is TRBJ2-7; maybe TRBD1 (6 bases). The germline gives CDR1 GTSNPN, CDR2 SVGIG (reference sequence). This CDR3 region has 13 residues. V was trimmed by 3 bases and J by 6 bases, leaving 15 bases between them.

The rearrangement links TRBV10-3 to TRBJ2-1; 8 bases are a match to TRBD2. V lost 1 base and J lost 8; bases outside the gene matches: 16. The germline V gene encodes CDR1 ENHRY and CDR2 SYGVKD. The CDR3 spans 18 residues. The CDR3 DNA reads as TGTGCCATCAGTGAGTTCCCGGGGGGGAGCGGGAAAGGCGATGAGCAGTTCTTC. Translating gives CAISEFPGGSGKGDEQFF.

The chain links TRBV5-4 to TRBJ1-2; possible D gene TRBD1, 6 bases. Germline CDR1 is SGHNT and CDR2 is YYREEE (reference sequence). V dropped 4 bases and J dropped 4 bases, with 20 bases sitting between them. This CDR3 is built from 16 residues. The DNA for the CDR3 is TGTGCCAGCAGCCCCCACCCAGAGGGGGAAGGCTATGGCTACACCTTC. This encodes CASSPHPEGEGYGYTF.

The genes are TRBV23-1 and TRBJ2-3; TRBD2 might be the D (6 bases). TRBV23-1 is placed among ORFs of uncertain function. CDR3 length: 13 residues. V was shortened by 2 bases and J by 9 bases, with 12 bases between the two germline ends. Here the CDR3 DNA reads TGCGCCAGCAGTCAACAGGGACTGGACACGCAGTATTTT. It yields the protein CASSQQGLDTQYF.

This clone was detected once. The CDR3 here is CASSYTTDTQYF. The CDR3 DNA is TGTGCCAGCAGCTACACCACAGATACGCAGTATTTT. V and J are TRBV7-9 and TRBJ2-3; D not certain. The germline gives CDR1 SEHNR, CDR2 FQNEAQ (reference sequence). The CDR3 spans 12 residues. V was trimmed by 4 bases and J by 2 bases, leaving 4 bases between them.

V and J are TRBV29-1 and TRBJ1-1; TRBD1 matches at 7 bases. The CDR3 is 13 residues long. V shed 7 bases, J shed 3 bases, and the junction held 8 bases outside the gene matches. The germline V gene encodes CDR1 SQVTM and CDR2 ANQGSEA. The CDR3 DNA is TGCAGCGCTCGGGATCAGGGGGACACTGAAGCTTTCTTT. As protein: CSARDQGDTEAFF.

Worth noting for this clone: No conserved phenylalanine or tryptophan ends this CDR3, so it is likely a read error. CDR3 bases: TGTGCCAGCAACCGGGGGGGGCAGGAAAAACTGTTTCTT. This codes for CASNRGGQEKLFL. The chain uses TRBV11-3 and TRBJ1-4, with D perhaps matching TRBD1 (6 bases). Germline CDR1 and CDR2: SGHNT and YENEEA. This CDR3 is 13 amino acids long. Trimming pared 7 bases from V and 8 bases from J, leaving 14 bases between.

This chain uses TRBV5-5 with TRBJ2-1; 7 bases agree with TRBD2. Per germline, CDR1 SGHKS and CDR2 YYEKEE (reference sequence). Trimming at V came to 4 bases and at J to 5 bases, leaving 12 bases not matched to a gene. The length of the CDR3 is 16 residues. CDR3 nucleotides: TGTGCCAGCAGCAAAGCCTGGAACCGGGGGGACAATGAGCAGTTCTTC. It yields the protein CASSKAWNRGDNEQFF.

This clone is a singleton in its sample. Mismatch with germline at one junction end may stem from a read error. CDR3 protein: CASSFTGTAIF. The CDR3, as DNA: TGTGCCAGCAGCTTTACCGGGACAGCTATATTT. The chain links TRBV7-2 to TRBJ1-1; the match to TRBD1 covers 7 bases. The CDR3 covers 11 residues. CDR1 is SGHTA and CDR2 is FQGNSA in the germline V gene.

This clone was observed a handful of times. The chain combines TRBV5-6 with TRBJ2-3, with a possible D match to TRBD1 (5 bases). With 2 bases removed from V and 0 bases from J, the gap between germline ends came to 16 bases. Germline values: CDR1 SGHDT, CDR2 YYEEEE. CDR3 length equals 17 residues. CDR3 region: CASSFYVSTVSTDTQYF. DNA of the CDR3: TGTGCCAGCAGCTTCTACGTATCGACAGTTAGCACAGATACGCAGTATTTT.